One sample yielded the 8 T cell receptor beta chains listed below, sequenced in a study of blood T cells in healthy people across ages. With a J-beta primer mix and a sample-barcoded 5' primer, a second PCR ran roughly 6 to 11 cycles. TCRdb recomputed calls from the 5' RACE reads with MiXCR, one row per CDR3 protein. Of approximately 800,000 distinct CDR3 sequences listed, 46% are singletons. What was sequenced was blood. The origin of the receptors is a man older than 75 in good health.

This clonotype was detected only a few times. The V gene is TRBV2, the J gene TRBJ2-3, with D perhaps assigned TRBD1 or TRBD2 (5 bases each). Between the trimmed V and J ends, which lost 6 bases and 6 bases, there was a span of 10 bases. The CDR3 has 12 residues. Germline V lookup: CDR1 SNHLY, CDR2 FYNNEI. The CDR3 DNA is TGTGCCAGCAGGGCCGGGGACGATACGCAGTATTTT. Translated: CASRAGDDTQYF.

V usage is TRBV20-1 and J usage is TRBJ2-5; D is ambiguous. Germline V gives CDR1 DFQATT, CDR2 SNEGSKA (reference sequence). The CDR3 extends over 12 amino acids. Trimming took off 1 base at V and 3 bases at J, with 6 bases between the two ends. CDR3 sequence (DNA): TGCAGTGCTAGAGGCTCGGAAGAGACCCAGTACTTC. It yields the protein CSARGSEETQYF.

The J gene is TRBJ2-7, the V gene TRBV2; a weak D match, TRBD2 (6 bases). Trimming shortened V by 5 bases and J by 7 bases, and 15 bases separated the two germline ends. Germline values: CDR1 SNHLY, CDR2 FYNNEI. This CDR3 region has 13 residues. The CDR3 spells CASSPRLEDEQYF. CDR3 DNA: TGTGCCAGCAGTCCAAGACTAGAAGATGAGCAGTACTTC. Full variable domain (remainder filled in from reference TRBV2 and TRBJ2-7): EPEVTQTPSHQVTQMGQEVILRCVPISNHLYFYWYRQILGQKVEFLVSFYNNEISEKSEIFDDQFSVERPDGSNFTLKIRSTKLEDSAMYFCASSPRLEDEQYFGPGTRLTVT.

This sequence joins TRBV20-1 and TRBJ2-3; D may correspond to TRBD1 or TRBD2 (5 bases each). Germline CDR1 DFQATT, CDR2 SNEGSKA (reference sequence). The ends were cut back, 5 bases at V and 2 bases at J, with 17 bases in the middle. CDR3 length equals 15 residues. CDR3 in amino acids: CSALPGPAVTDTQYF. In DNA, the CDR3 is TGCAGTGCTTTACCGGGACCAGCAGTCACAGATACGCAGTATTTT.

This clonotype was counted ten times or more. The V gene is TRBV7-2, the J gene TRBJ2-5; possible D gene TRBD1, 6 bases. The germline V and J ends were trimmed by 5 bases and 0 bases, with 13 bases remaining between them. Germline CDR1 SGHTA, CDR2 FQGNSA. This CDR3 is built from 15 residues. CDR3 coding DNA: TGTGCCAGCAGCCAGGACAGCCACCACCAAGAGACCCAGTACTTC. It codes for CASSQDSHHQETQYF.

This clonotype was counted a single time. The V gene is TRBV20-1, the J gene TRBJ2-1, with TRBD2 identical over 11 bases. The DNA matches TRBJ2-7 better at its end, which makes the J call doubtful. The germline gives CDR1 DFQATT, CDR2 SNEGSKA (reference sequence). The CDR3 is 15 residues long. The CDR3 nucleotides read TGCAGTGCTAGGGATGGGACTAGCGGCTACAATGAGCAGTACTTC. This codes for CSARDGTSGYNEQYF.

This clonotype was seen just once. The germline gene is not matched at one end of the junction; a read error may be the cause. The V and J genes are TRBV20-1 and TRBJ2-5; the D call may be TRBD1 or TRBD2 (5 bases each). The germline V gene encodes CDR1 DFQATT and CDR2 SNEGSKA (reference sequence). The CDR3 spans 15 residues. CDR3: CSAREPSRGTEAQYF. CDR3 coding DNA: TGCAGTGCTAGAGAACCTAGCCGGGGCACAGAGGCCCAGTACTTC.

This clonotype was counted a few times. The V call is TRBV7-8, the J call TRBJ2-5, with D maybe TRBD1 (6 bases). Germline CDR1 SGHVS, CDR2 FQNEAQ. The length of the CDR3 is 13 residues. V was pared by 5 bases and J by 0 bases, with 7 bases between. The CDR3: CASSRTDQETQYF. The CDR3 DNA reads TGTGCCAGCAGCCGGACAGACCAAGAGACCCAGTACTTC.